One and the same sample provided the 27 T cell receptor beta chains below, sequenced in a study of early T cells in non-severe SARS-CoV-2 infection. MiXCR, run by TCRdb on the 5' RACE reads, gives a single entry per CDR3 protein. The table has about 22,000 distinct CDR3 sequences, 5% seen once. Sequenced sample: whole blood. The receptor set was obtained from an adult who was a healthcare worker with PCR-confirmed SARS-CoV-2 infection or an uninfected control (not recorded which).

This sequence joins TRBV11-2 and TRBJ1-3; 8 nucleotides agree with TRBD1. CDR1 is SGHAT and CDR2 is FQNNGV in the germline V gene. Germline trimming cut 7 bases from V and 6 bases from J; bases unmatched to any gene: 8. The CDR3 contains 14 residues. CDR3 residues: CASTQGAAKNTIYF. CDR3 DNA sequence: TGTGCCAGCACCCAGGGGGCAGCTAAAAACACCATATATTTT.

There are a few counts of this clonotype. CDR3 in amino acids: CASSLSLDSSYSGNTIYF. DNA of the CDR3: TGTGCCAGCAGCTTATCTCTGGACAGCTCCTACTCTGGAAACACCATATATTTT. The V and J genes are TRBV7-2 and TRBJ1-3, with a possible D match to TRBD1 (6 bases). Germline V gene sequence: CDR1 SGHTA, CDR2 FQGNSA. The CDR3 has 18 amino acids. Trimming took off 2 bases at V and 0 bases at J, with 17 bases between the two ends. Looking up the rest from reference TRBV7-2 and TRBJ1-3 gives the full variable domain: GAGVSQSPSNKVTEKGKDVELRCDPISGHTALYWYRQSLGQGLEFLIYFQGNSAPDKSGLPSDRFSAERTGGSVSTLTIQRTQQEDSAVYLCASSLSLDSSYSGNTIYFGEGSWLTVV.

The CDR3 sequence is CASSSRDRQRGGANVLTF. The CDR3 nucleotides are TGTGCCAGCTCTAGCCGGGACAGGCAGCGGGGTGGGGCCAACGTCCTGACTTTC. The chain recombines TRBV6-6 with TRBJ2-6; D might be TRBD1 (8 bases). The CDR3 loop spans 18 amino acids. Trimming left V 8 bases short and J 3 bases short, with 23 bases between. The germline V gene encodes CDR1 MNHNY and CDR2 SVGAGI (reference sequence).

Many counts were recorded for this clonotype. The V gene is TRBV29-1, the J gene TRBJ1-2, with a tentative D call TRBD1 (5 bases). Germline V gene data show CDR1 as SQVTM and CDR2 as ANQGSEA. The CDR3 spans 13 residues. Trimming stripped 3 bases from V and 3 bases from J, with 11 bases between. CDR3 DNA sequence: TGCAGCGTTGAGCAGGGAGGTTACTATGGCTACACCTTC. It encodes CSVEQGGYYGYTF.

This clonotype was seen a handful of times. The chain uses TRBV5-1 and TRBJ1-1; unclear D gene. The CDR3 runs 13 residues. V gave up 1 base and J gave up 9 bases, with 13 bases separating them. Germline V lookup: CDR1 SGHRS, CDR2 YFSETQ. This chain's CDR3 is CASSLWASDQAFF. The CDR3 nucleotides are TGCGCCAGCAGCTTGTGGGCGTCGGACCAAGCTTTCTTT.

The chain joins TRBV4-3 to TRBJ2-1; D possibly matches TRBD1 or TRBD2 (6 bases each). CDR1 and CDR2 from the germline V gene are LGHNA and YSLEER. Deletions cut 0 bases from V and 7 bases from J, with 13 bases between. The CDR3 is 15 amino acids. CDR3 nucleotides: TGCGCCAGCAGCCAAGAAGAGGGGGGTTGGAATGAGCAGTTCTTC. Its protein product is CASSQEEGGWNEQFF.

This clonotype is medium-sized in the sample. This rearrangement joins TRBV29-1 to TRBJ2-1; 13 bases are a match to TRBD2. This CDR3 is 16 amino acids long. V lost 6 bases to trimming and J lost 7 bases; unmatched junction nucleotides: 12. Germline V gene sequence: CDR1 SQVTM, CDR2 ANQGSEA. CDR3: CSVTGLAGAEWNEQFF. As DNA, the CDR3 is TGCAGCGTCACTGGACTAGCGGGGGCCGAGTGGAATGAGCAGTTCTTC.

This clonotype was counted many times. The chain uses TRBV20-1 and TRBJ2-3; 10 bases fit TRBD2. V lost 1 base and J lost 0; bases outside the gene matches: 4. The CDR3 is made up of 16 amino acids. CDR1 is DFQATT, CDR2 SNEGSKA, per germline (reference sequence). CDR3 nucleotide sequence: TGCAGTGCTAGAGTCACGACTAGCGGGAGCACAGATACGCAGTATTTT. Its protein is CSARVTTSGSTDTQYF.

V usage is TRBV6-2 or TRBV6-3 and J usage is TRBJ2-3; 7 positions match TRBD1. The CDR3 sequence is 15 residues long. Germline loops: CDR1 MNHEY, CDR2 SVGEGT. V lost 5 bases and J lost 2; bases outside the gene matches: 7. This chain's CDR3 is CASSNRDRATDTQYF. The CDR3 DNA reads TGTGCCAGCAGTAACCGGGACAGAGCCACAGATACGCAGTATTTT.

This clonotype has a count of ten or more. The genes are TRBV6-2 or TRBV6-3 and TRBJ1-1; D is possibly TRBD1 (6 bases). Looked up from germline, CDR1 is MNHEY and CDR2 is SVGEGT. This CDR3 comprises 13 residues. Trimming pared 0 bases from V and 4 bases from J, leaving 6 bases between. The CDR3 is CASSYSTGTEAFF. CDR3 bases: TGTGCCAGCAGTTACTCGACAGGCACTGAAGCTTTCTTT.

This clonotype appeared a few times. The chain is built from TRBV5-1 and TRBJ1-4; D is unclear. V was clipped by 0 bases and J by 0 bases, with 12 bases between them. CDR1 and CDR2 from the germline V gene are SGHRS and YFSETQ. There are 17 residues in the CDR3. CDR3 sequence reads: CASSLAVQEATNEKLFF. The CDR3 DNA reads TGCGCCAGCAGCTTGGCCGTGCAGGAGGCAACTAATGAAAAACTGTTTTTT. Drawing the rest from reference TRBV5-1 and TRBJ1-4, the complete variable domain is KAGVTQTPRYLIKTRGQQVTLSCSPISGHRSVSWYQQTPGQGLQFLFEYFSETQRNKGNFPGRFSGRQFSNSRSEMNVSTLELGDSALYLCASSLAVQEATNEKLFFGSGTQLSVL.

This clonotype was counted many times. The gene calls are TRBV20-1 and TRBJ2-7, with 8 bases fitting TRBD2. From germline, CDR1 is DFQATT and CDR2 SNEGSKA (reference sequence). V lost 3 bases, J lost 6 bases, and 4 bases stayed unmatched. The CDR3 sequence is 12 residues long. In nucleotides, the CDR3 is TGCAGTGCTAGTCACGGGGGGGTCGAGCAGTACTTC. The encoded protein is CSASHGGVEQYF.

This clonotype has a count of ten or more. The CDR3 sequence: CASSLYGGITEAFF. DNA of the CDR3: TGCGCCAGCAGCTTGTATGGGGGAATCACTGAAGCTTTCTTT. The chain joins TRBV5-1 to TRBJ1-1; possibly TRBD1 for D (5 bases). This CDR3 contains 14 residues. V lost 1 base to trimming and J lost 4 bases, with 11 bases between them. Germline values: CDR1 SGHRS, CDR2 YFSETQ. The full variable domain, in which reference TRBV5-1 and TRBJ1-1 provide the parts outside the CDR3, is KAGVTQTPRYLIKTRGQQVTLSCSPISGHRSVSWYQQTPGQGLQFLFEYFSETQRNKGNFPGRFSGRQFSNSRSEMNVSTLELGDSALYLCASSLYGGITEAFFGQGTRLTVV.

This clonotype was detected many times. This CDR3 reads CASSHRQGTDTQYF. The CDR3 bases are TGTGCCAGCAGCCATCGACAGGGTACAGATACGCAGTATTTT. The chain employs TRBV11-3 and TRBJ2-3, with 7 positions matching TRBD1. The length of the CDR3 is 14 residues. The V gene's germline CDR1 is SGHNT and CDR2 YENEEA. The V segment lost 5 bases and the J segment 3 bases; nucleotides outside the gene matches: 5.

CDR3 coding DNA: TGTGCCAGCAGTAGCCCTAGCGGGGTGTGGCAGACCCAGTACTTC. It encodes CASSSPSGVWQTQYF. V usage is TRBV6-2 or TRBV6-3 and J usage is TRBJ2-5; 9 bases are shared with TRBD2. V lost 5 bases, J lost 6 bases, and 10 bases stayed unmatched. In germline, CDR1 is MNHEY, CDR2 SVGEGT. The CDR3 totals 15 residues.

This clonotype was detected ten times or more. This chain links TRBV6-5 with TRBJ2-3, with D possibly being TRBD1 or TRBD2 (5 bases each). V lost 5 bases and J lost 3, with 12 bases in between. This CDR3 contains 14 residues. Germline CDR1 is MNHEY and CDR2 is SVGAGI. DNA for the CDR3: TGTGCCAGCAGTCCGGGACGGCTAACAGATACGCAGTATTTT. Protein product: CASSPGRLTDTQYF.

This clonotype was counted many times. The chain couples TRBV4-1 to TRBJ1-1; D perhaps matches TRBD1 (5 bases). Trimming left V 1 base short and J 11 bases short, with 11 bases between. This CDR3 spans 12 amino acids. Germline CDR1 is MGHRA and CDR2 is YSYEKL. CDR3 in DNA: TGCGCCAGCAGCCAAGGGGGCGAAAACGCTTTCTTT. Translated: CASSQGGENAFF.

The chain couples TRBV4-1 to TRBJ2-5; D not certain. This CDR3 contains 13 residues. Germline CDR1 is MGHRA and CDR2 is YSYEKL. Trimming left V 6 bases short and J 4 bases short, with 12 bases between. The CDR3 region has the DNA TGCGCCAGCAGTCGTGGACCTATAGAGACCCAGTACTTC. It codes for CASSRGPIETQYF.

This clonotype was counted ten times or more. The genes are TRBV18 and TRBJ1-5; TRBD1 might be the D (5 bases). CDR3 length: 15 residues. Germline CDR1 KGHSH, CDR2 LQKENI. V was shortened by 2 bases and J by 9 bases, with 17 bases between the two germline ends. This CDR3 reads CASSPGAPTYRPQHF. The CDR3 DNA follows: TGTGCCAGCTCACCAGGGGCGCCGACCTATCGGCCCCAGCATTTT. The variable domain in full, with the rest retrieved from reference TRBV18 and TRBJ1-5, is NAGVMQNPRHLVRRRGQEARLRCSPMKGHSHVYWYRQLPEEGLKFMVYLQKENIIDESGMPKERFSAEFPKEGPSILRIQQVVRGDSAAYFCASSPGAPTYRPQHFGDGTRLSIL.

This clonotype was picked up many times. This CDR3 is CASSFLPSGGRNTEAFF. The CDR3, as DNA: TGTGCCAGCAGCTTTCTTCCCTCCGGGGGTCGGAACACTGAAGCTTTCTTT. J is TRBJ1-1 and V is TRBV7-2, with D possibly TRBD1 on 5 matching bases. This CDR3 has 17 amino acids. In germline, CDR1 is SGHTA, CDR2 FQGNSA. The ends were cut back, 3 bases at V and 1 base at J, with 18 bases in the middle.

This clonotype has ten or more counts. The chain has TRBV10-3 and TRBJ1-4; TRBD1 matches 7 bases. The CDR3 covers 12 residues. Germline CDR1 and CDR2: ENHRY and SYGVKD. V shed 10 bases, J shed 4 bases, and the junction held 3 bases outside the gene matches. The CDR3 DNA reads TGTGCCACTCAGGGGGTTAATGAAAAACTGTTTTTT. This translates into CATQGVNEKLFF.

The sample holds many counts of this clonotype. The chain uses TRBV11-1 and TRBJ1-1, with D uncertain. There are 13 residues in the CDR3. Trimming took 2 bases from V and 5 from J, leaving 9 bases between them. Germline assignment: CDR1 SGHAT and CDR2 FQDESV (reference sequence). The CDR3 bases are TGTGCCAGCAGCTTATCCGTGGGGACTGAAGCTTTCTTT. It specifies CASSLSVGTEAFF.

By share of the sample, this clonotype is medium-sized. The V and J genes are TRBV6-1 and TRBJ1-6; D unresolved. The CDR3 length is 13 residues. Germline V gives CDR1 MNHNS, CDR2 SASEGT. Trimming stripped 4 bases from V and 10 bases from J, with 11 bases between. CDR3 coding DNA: TGTGCCAGCAGTGGAACCGGGGAATCACCCCTCCACTTT. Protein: CASSGTGESPLHF.

In nucleotides, the CDR3 is TGTGCCAGCAGTCCGACGGGGAGGGGGCTTTTGACAGATACGCAGTATTTT. Translated, it gives CASSPTGRGLLTDTQYF. The chain carries TRBV28 and TRBJ2-3, with D perhaps given as TRBD1 or TRBD2 (7 bases each). This CDR3 contains 17 residues. In germline, CDR1 is MDHEN, CDR2 SYDVKM. V lost 5 bases and J lost 3, with 21 bases in between.

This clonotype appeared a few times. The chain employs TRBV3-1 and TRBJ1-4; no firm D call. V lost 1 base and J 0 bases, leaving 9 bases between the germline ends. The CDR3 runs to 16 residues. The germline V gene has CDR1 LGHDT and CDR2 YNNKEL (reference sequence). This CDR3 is CASSQALSPTNEKLFF. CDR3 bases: TGTGCCAGCAGCCAAGCCTTATCCCCAACTAATGAAAAACTGTTTTTT.

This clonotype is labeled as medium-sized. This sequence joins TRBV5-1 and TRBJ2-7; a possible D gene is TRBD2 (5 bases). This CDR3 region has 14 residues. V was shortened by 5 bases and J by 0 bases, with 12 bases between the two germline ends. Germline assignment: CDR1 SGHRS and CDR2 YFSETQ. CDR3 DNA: TGCGCCAGCAGGAGCCGGGAAGACTCCTACGAGCAGTACTTC. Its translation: CASRSREDSYEQYF.

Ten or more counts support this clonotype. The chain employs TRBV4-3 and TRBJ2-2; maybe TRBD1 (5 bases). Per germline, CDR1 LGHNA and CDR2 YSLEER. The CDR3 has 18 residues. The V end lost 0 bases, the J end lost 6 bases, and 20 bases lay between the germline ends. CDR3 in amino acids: CASSQEGRVLVGAGELFF. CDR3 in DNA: TGCGCCAGCAGCCAAGAAGGCAGGGTGCTTGTGGGCGCCGGGGAGCTGTTTTTT.